This TCR beta chain appears in the sequencing data of a study of T cell responses to AZD1222 COVID-19 vaccine. Germline V gene sequence: CDR1 SGHRS, CDR2 YFSETQ. Deletions cut 0 bases from V and 0 bases from J, with 7 bases between. The CDR3 totals 16 residues. Profiling relied on immunoSEQ multiplex PCR, and the TCRdb table lists in-frame clones only, not all of them. Among 85,000 to 130,000 clones listed, roughly 90% were seen once. Study-level results: Baseline seropositivity characterized only a handful of AZD1222 recipients. Repertoire sampling occurred only after the peak T cell response. Nearly half of spike-specific TCRs reportedly go after variant regions that carry no mutations. Spike-spanning, vaccine-associated CD4 TCRs were dominant at 160-218 and 743-854.

Comment on this clone: The antigen is undetermined.

This receptor was taken from an adult in good health. The sample in question was peripheral blood, obtained on day 0 of AZD1222 vaccination. The chain employs TRBV5-1 and TRBJ1-6; D is ambiguous. Here the CDR3 DNA reads TGCGCCAGCAGCTTGGACCGGAGCTCCTATAATTCACCCCTCCACTTT. This translates into CASSLDRSSYNSPLHF.